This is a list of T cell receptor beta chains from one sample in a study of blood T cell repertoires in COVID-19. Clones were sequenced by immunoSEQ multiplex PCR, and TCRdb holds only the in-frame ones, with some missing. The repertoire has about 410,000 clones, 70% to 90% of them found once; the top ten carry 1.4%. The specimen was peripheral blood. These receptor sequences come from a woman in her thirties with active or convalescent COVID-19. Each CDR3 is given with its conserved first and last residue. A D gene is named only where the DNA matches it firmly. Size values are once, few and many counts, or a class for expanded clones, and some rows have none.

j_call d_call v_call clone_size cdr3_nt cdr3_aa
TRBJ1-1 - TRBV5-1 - TGCGCCAGCAGCTTGGGCGGTTCCCACACTGAAGCTTTCTTT CASSLGGSHTEAFF
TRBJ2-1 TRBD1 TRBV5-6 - TGTGCCAGCAGCTTGCCCCTTACAGGGGACCGCAAGTTCTTC CASSLPLTGDRKFF
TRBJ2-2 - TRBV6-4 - TGTGCCAGCAGTCATACAGATTCCGGGGAGCTGTTTTTT CASSHTDSGELFF
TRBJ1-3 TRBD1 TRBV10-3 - TGTGCCATCAGCCCGGGACAGAACTCTGGAAACACCATATATTTT CAISPGQNSGNTIYF
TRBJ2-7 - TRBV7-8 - TGTGCCAGCAGCTTAGGGACTAGGGGGTTAGAGCAGTACTTC CASSLGTRGLEQYF
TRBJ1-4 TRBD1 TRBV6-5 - TGTGCCAGTTTAACAGGGGAGGCTAATGAAAAACTGTTTTTT CASLTGEANEKLFF
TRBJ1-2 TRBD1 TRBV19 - TGTGCCAGTAGACAGGGGATGGGCTATGGCTACACCTTC CASRQGMGYGYTF
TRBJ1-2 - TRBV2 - TGTGCCAGCAGTGAGCAGTTCCCTTCTAACTATGGCTACACCTTC CASSEQFPSNYGYTF
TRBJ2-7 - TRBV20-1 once TGCAGTGCTAGTTTTGAGGGTACCTCCTACGAGCAGTACTTC CSASFEGTSYEQYF
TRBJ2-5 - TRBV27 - TGTGCCAGCAGTTTCGCCGGGATGGAGACCCAGTACTTC CASSFAGMETQYF